A selection of T cell receptor beta chains follows, all from one sample in a study of beta chain features in type 1 diabetes. Method: immunoSEQ multiplex PCR; TCRdb's copy keeps in-frame clones and lacks some. Of 300,000 or so clones in the sample, about 13% were seen once. The sample was naive CD4+ T cells from blood. The origin of the receptors is a woman aged 18 to 35 with type 1 diabetes. CDR3s include the opening cysteine and the closing phenylalanine or tryptophan. A D gene is named only where the DNA matches it firmly. Size is omitted from some rows. Given values are once, few, many or a class for expanded clones.

length | J | D | size | V | CDR3
15 | TRBJ2-3 | TRBD2 | NA | TRBV10-1 | CASSESSGSADTQYF
15 | TRBJ2-7 | NA | few | TRBV6-6 | CASSYPGGRSYEQYF
13 | TRBJ2-5 | NA | NA | TRBV5-1 | CASSYGQQETQYF
17 | TRBJ2-1 | TRBD2 | NA | TRBV7-2 | CASSRPGLAGVYNEQFF
13 | TRBJ2-5 | TRBD1 | few | TRBV28 | CASQTGSVETQYF
15 | TRBJ2-5 | NA | few | TRBV28 | CASSSPGTRQETQYF
18 | TRBJ2-3 | TRBD2 | few | TRBV5-1 | CASSFNAGVYGSTDTQYF
15 | TRBJ1-5 | NA | few | TRBV30 | CAWSTGTPSNQPQHF
13 | TRBJ1-1 | NA | NA | TRBV11-2 | CASSPTIQTEAFF
14 | TRBJ2-7 | TRBD1 | NA | TRBV18 | CASSPGQGSYEQYF
15 | TRBJ2-1 | TRBD2 | few | TRBV27 | CASRIRLAAYNEQFF
15 | TRBJ2-5 | TRBD1 | NA | TRBV7-3 | CASSLTGTGGETQYF
17 | TRBJ1-4 | TRBD1 | few | TRBV23-1 | CASSPSGTGVGNEKLFF